Described below is a single T cell receptor beta chain sequence and its context. The data are from a study of control samples from healthy donors and cancer patients. Profiling relied on immunoSEQ multiplex PCR, and the TCRdb table lists in-frame clones only, not all of them. In the table there are more than 75,000 clones, roughly 90% of which are singletons. This receptor was taken from a man between 50 and 59 years old in good health. Sequences were obtained from blood.

CDR3 sequence (DNA): TGTGCCAGCAGCCCCGGACAGGGGGCGCCGGCTTTCTTT. Its translation is CASSPGQGAPAFF. J is TRBJ1-1 and V is TRBV3-1 (or the pseudogene TRBV3-2); 11 bases map to TRBD1. The CDR3 totals 13 residues. The germline gives CDR1 LGHDT, CDR2 YNNKEL (reference sequence). V lost 4 bases to trimming and J lost 11 bases; unmatched junction nucleotides: 6.